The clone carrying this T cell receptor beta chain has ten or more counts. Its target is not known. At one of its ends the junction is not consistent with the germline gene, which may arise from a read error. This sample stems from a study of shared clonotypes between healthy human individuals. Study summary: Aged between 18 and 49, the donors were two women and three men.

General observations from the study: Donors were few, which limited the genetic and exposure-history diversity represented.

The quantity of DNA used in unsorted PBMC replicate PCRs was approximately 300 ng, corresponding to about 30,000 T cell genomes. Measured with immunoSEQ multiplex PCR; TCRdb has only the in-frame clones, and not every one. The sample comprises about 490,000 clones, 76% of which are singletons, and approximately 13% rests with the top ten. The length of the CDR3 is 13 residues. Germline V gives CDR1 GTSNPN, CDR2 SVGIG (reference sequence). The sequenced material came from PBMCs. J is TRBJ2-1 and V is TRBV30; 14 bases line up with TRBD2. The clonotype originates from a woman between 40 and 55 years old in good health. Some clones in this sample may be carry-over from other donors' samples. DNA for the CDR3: TGTGCCTGGGCCCCGGGACTAGCGGGAGCCCCCCTCTTC. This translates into CAWAPGLAGAPLF.